This passage covers 27 T cell receptor beta chains from one sample sequenced in a study of cytomegalovirus exposure and HLA in healthy donors. 13 Jbeta primers and 60 Vbeta primers were used for the PCR. The table came from immunoSEQ multiplex PCR; TCRdb's copy has only in-frame clones and leaves some out. The sample lists approximately 160,000 clones; around 81% were seen once. Specimen: PBMCs. The receptors stem from a woman in her 40s in good health and CMV-seronegative.

V is TRBV15 and J is TRBJ2-7, with D hard to call. Trimming cost V 3 bases and J 0 bases, with 18 bases left between them. CDR1 is LNHNV, CDR2 YYDKDF, per germline (reference sequence). CDR3 size: 17 residues. In nucleotides, the CDR3 is TGTGCCACCAGCAGGCCCCCGGCAGGCCCGAGCTCCTACGAGCAGTACTTC. Translating gives CATSRPPAGPSSYEQYF. Supplemented by reference TRBV15 and TRBJ2-7, the full variable domain reads DAMVIQNPRYQVTQFGKPVTLSCSQTLNHNVMYWYQQKSSQAPKLLFHYYDKDFNNEADTPDNFQSRRPNTSFCFLDIRSPGLGDTAMYLCATSRPPAGPSSYEQYFGPGTRLTVT.

This clone was seen only once. This chain links TRBV29-1 with TRBJ1-1; the match to TRBD1 covers 7 bases. J lost 0 bases, V lost 4 bases, and 5 bases had no gene match. The CDR3 is 14 residues long. Germline lookup yields CDR1 SQVTM and CDR2 ANQGSEA. CDR3 in amino acids: CSVAVGGMNTEAFF. The DNA of the CDR3 is TGCAGCGTTGCAGTAGGGGGCATGAACACTGAAGCTTTCTTT.

This clone was observed once. The chain links TRBV7-9 to TRBJ1-4; D call uncertain. Germline V gene data show CDR1 as SEHNR and CDR2 as FQNEAQ (reference sequence). V was pared by 4 bases and J by 0 bases, with 9 bases between. The CDR3 spans 15 residues. CDR3 amino acids: CASSSFQTTNEKLFF. CDR3 in DNA: TGTGCCAGCAGCTCTTTTCAGACAACTAATGAAAAACTGTTTTTT.

This clone came up once. V gene TRBV25-1 combines with J gene TRBJ1-5; D perhaps matches TRBD1 (6 bases). The CDR3 contains 16 residues. Germline loops: CDR1 MGHDK, CDR2 SYGVNS. The ends were cut back, 6 bases at V and 8 bases at J, with 23 bases in the middle. The chain's CDR3 is CASSPRGSGGNKPQHF. The CDR3 region has the DNA TGTGCCAGCAGCCCCAGGGGTTCGGGGGGAAATAAGCCCCAGCATTTT.

The chain joins TRBV23-1 to TRBJ2-7; D perhaps matches TRBD1 (6 bases). TRBV23-1 is noted as an ORF with a role that remains uncertain. The CDR3 consists of 15 residues. Trimming pared 6 bases from V and 1 base from J, leaving 16 bases between. The CDR3 DNA is TGCGCCAGCAGAGGATGGACAGTCAAATCCTACGAGCAGTACTTC. Translated: CASRGWTVKSYEQYF.

V is TRBV29-1 and J is TRBJ1-4, with D uncertain. Germline CDR1 SQVTM, CDR2 ANQGSEA. Between the trimmed V and J ends, which lost 4 bases and 5 bases, there was a span of 14 bases. The CDR3 is 14 residues long. The CDR3 sequence is CSVVSGVGNEKLFF. CDR3 DNA sequence: TGCAGCGTTGTATCGGGTGTTGGGAATGAAAAACTGTTTTTT. The complete variable domain, with remaining parts taken from reference TRBV29-1 and TRBJ1-4, reads SAVISQKPSRDICQRGTSLTIQCQVDSQVTMMFWYRQQPGQSLTLIATANQGSEATYESGFVIDKFPISRPNLTFSTLTVSNMSPEDSSIYLCSVVSGVGNEKLFFGSGTQLSVL.

This sequence joins TRBV5-1 and TRBJ2-1; TRBD2 matches 15 bases. Per the germline V gene, CDR1 is SGHRS and CDR2 is YFSETQ. The V and J ends lost 6 bases and 6 bases, in that order; junction bases with no gene match: 4. This CDR3 has 15 amino acids. The CDR3 spells CASKGLAGGGNEQFF. The DNA of the CDR3 is TGCGCCAGCAAGGGACTAGCGGGAGGCGGCAATGAGCAGTTCTTC.

The chain combines TRBV7-8 with TRBJ2-3; perhaps TRBD1 as D (5 bases). Trimming left V 5 bases short and J 2 bases short, with 14 bases between. The germline V gene encodes CDR1 SGHVS and CDR2 FQNEAQ. CDR3 length: 15 amino acids. Written as DNA, the CDR3 is TGTGCCAGCAGCCCCCTGGGGCGGCCCACAGATACGCAGTATTTT. Translated, it gives CASSPLGRPTDTQYF.

This clone has just a few counts. This chain connects TRBV7-3 to TRBJ2-2; TRBD1 is a possible D gene (5 bases). Trimming cost V 6 bases and J 4 bases, with 12 bases left between them. Germline V gene sequence: CDR1 SGHTA, CDR2 FQGTGA. The CDR3 has 14 residues. DNA of the CDR3: TGTGCCAGCAGTACTGGACAAACCACCGGGGAGCTGTTTTTT. It translates to CASSTGQTTGELFF.

This clone was picked up a small number of times. The V and J genes are TRBV25-1 and TRBJ2-3; 8 bases align to TRBD2. This CDR3 is 17 amino acids long. Germline CDR1 MGHDK, CDR2 SYGVNS. The ends lost 2 bases at V and 2 bases at J; junction bases unmatched: 9. DNA of the CDR3: TGTGCCAGCAGTGAAGGCGGGAGGATGGGTCCCACAGATACGCAGTATTTT. It translates to CASSEGGRMGPTDTQYF.

V gene TRBV5-1 combines with J gene TRBJ2-1; 12 positions agree with TRBD2. The CDR3 runs 15 residues. Germline V gives CDR1 SGHRS, CDR2 YFSETQ. With 1 base clipped from V and 4 bases from J, the junction kept 0 bases outside the gene matches. DNA for the CDR3: TGCGCCAGCAGCTTGACTAGCGGGAGGTACAATGAGCAGTTCTTC. Protein: CASSLTSGRYNEQFF. Full variable domain (missing parts from reference TRBV5-1 and TRBJ2-1): KAGVTQTPRYLIKTRGQQVTLSCSPISGHRSVSWYQQTPGQGLQFLFEYFSETQRNKGNFPGRFSGRQFSNSRSEMNVSTLELGDSALYLCASSLTSGRYNEQFFGPGTRLTVL.

DNA for the CDR3: TGTGCCAGTAAAGGGGTTCTTCCAGGACAGAGGAATCAGCCCCAGCATTTT. This gives the protein CASKGVLPGQRNQPQHF. The V gene is TRBV19, the J gene TRBJ1-5; D perhaps matches TRBD1 (6 bases). Germline V gives CDR1 LNHDA, CDR2 SQIVND (reference sequence). V was pared by 7 bases and J by 4 bases, with 23 bases between. The CDR3 loop spans 17 amino acids.

This clone was recorded only once. V usage is TRBV5-6 and J usage is TRBJ1-2; 7 positions match TRBD1. There are 14 residues in the CDR3. J was trimmed by 4 bases and V by 4 bases; bases with no gene match: 7. The V gene's germline CDR1 is SGHDT and CDR2 YYEEEE. CDR3 sequence reads: CASSPMTGPYGYTF. Here the CDR3 DNA reads TGTGCCAGCAGCCCAATGACAGGGCCCTATGGCTACACCTTC.

V and J are TRBV7-3 and TRBJ1-1; no reliable D call. The V and J ends lost 5 bases and 1 base respectively, with 14 bases between them. Germline assignment: CDR1 SGHTA and CDR2 FQGTGA. The CDR3 extends over 15 amino acids. CDR3 DNA sequence: TGTGCCAGCAGCCTTACGTCGGTTCAGAACACTGAAGCTTTCTTT. Protein product: CASSLTSVQNTEAFF.

The gene calls are TRBV19 and TRBJ2-6, with a weak D call TRBD1 (6 bases). Germline CDR1 is LNHDA and CDR2 is SQIVND (reference sequence). This CDR3 is built from 15 residues. Between the trimmed V and J ends, which lost 5 bases and 2 bases, there was a span of 10 bases. CDR3 amino acids: CASSESGAGANVLTF. The CDR3 DNA sequence: TGTGCCAGTAGTGAGTCAGGGGCTGGGGCCAACGTCCTGACTTTC.

This clone was seen more than once but under ten times. V gene TRBV12-2 combines with J gene TRBJ2-7; the table gives TRBD2 as D, unverified against the DNA. TRBV12-2 is a pseudogene locus. The CDR3 is made up of 19 amino acids. This chain's CDR3 is CASRQLTPGLVGSSYEQYF. In nucleotides, the CDR3 is TGTGCAAGTCGCCAGCTGACGCCGGGACTAGTGGGGTCCTCCTACGAGCAGTACTTC.

The J gene is TRBJ2-3, the V gene TRBV5-6, with TRBD2 matching 16 bases. The germline gives CDR1 SGHDT, CDR2 YYEEEE. The CDR3 is 18 residues long. Trimming took 4 bases from V and 3 from J; bases not matched to a gene: 8. CDR3 protein: CASSPGLAGGGVTDTQYF. CDR3 DNA: TGTGCCAGCAGCCCGGGACTAGCGGGAGGGGGCGTGACAGATACGCAGTATTTT. The variable domain in full, with the rest retrieved from reference TRBV5-6 and TRBJ2-3, is DAGVTQSPTHLIKTRGQQVTLRCSPKSGHDTVSWYQQALGQGPQFIFQYYEEEERQRGNFPDRFSGHQFPNYSSELNVNALLLGDSALYLCASSPGLAGGGVTDTQYFGPGTRLTVL.

A few counts support this clone. J is TRBJ2-3 and V is TRBV2; a possible D gene is TRBD1 (5 bases). The germline gives CDR1 SNHLY, CDR2 FYNNEI. The CDR3 length is 12 residues. Trimming took 8 bases from V and 6 from J, leaving 12 bases between them. DNA for the CDR3: TGTGCCAGCGGTGGGGCTGGGGATACGCAGTATTTT. This codes for CASGGAGDTQYF. The full variable domain, with the rest looked up from reference TRBV2 and TRBJ2-3, is EPEVTQTPSHQVTQMGQEVILRCVPISNHLYFYWYRQILGQKVEFLVSFYNNEISEKSEIFDDQFSVERPDGSNFTLKIRSTKLEDSAMYFCASGGAGDTQYFGPGTRLTVL.

This chain uses TRBV28 with TRBJ1-4; 9 bases match TRBD1. The germline gives CDR1 MDHEN, CDR2 SYDVKM. The CDR3 runs to 16 residues. V shed 7 bases and J 7 bases; nucleotides not matched to a gene: 13. CDR3 sequence reads: CASMIGGQGLGEKLFF. The CDR3 DNA is TGTGCCAGCATGATCGGGGGACAGGGTCTTGGTGAAAAACTGTTTTTT.

The genes are TRBV21-1 and TRBJ2-7; TRBD1 is the table's D call and was not checked against the DNA. TRBV21-1 is deemed a pseudogene. The CDR3 loop spans 15 amino acids. CDR3 sequence: CASSKVSGIAYEQYF. CDR3 nucleotide sequence: TGTGCCAGCAGCAAAGTCTCAGGGATAGCCTACGAGCAGTACTTC.

This clone has a handful of counts. The chain couples TRBV13 to TRBJ1-5, with D possibly being TRBD1 (6 bases). Looked up from germline, CDR1 is PRHDT and CDR2 is FYEKMQ (reference sequence). Deletions cut 5 bases from V and 7 bases from J, with 9 bases between. The CDR3 spans 12 residues. CDR3 region: CASSRGAQPQHF. CDR3 in DNA: TGTGCCAGCAGCCGGGGGGCCCAGCCCCAGCATTTT.

Here the CDR3 reads CSVEGEGLNEQYF. CDR3 nucleotides: TGCAGCGTTGAAGGGGAGGGATTAAACGAGCAGTACTTC. J is TRBJ2-7 and V is TRBV29-1, with 7 bases aligning to TRBD2. Germline V gene sequence: CDR1 SQVTM, CDR2 ANQGSEA. With V trimmed by 1 base and J by 5 bases, 5 bases remained unmatched. The CDR3 totals 13 residues.

The chain has TRBV5-8 and TRBJ2-7; D perhaps matches TRBD2 (5 bases). The CDR3 covers 13 residues. Trimming stripped 0 bases from V and 8 bases from J, with 12 bases between. The germline CDR1 and CDR2 sequences are SGHTS and YDEGEE. The CDR3 bases are TGTGCCAGCAGCTTGGAGGACTCCCCCCAGCAGTACTTC. Translated: CASSLEDSPQQYF. The full variable domain, completed using reference TRBV5-8 and TRBJ2-7, is EAGVTQSPTHLIKTRGQQATLRCSPISGHTSVYWYQQALGLGLQFLLWYDEGEERNRGNFPPRFSGRQFPNYSSELNVNALELEDSALYLCASSLEDSPQQYFGPGTRLTVT.

There are a few counts of this clone. The chain combines TRBV6-1 with TRBJ2-6; TRBD2 matches 7 bases. After removal of 1 base from V and 0 bases from J, the junction contained 3 bases not matched to a gene. The germline V gene encodes CDR1 MNHNS and CDR2 SASEGT. The CDR3 contains 17 residues. CDR3 sequence reads: CASSEDRDYSGANVLTF. The CDR3 nucleotides are TGTGCCAGCAGTGAAGACCGGGACTACTCTGGGGCCAACGTCCTGACTTTC.

This clone came up once. CDR3 protein: CASSLTGGRNTEAFF. As DNA, the CDR3 is TGTGCCAGCAGTCTGACAGGGGGCAGAAACACTGAAGCTTTCTTT. This chain joins TRBV28 and TRBJ1-1, with 10 bases identical to TRBD1. CDR3 length: 15 residues. Germline values: CDR1 MDHEN, CDR2 SYDVKM. The V and J ends lost 5 bases and 2 bases, in that order; junction bases with no gene match: 5.

V is TRBV11-2 and J is TRBJ2-2, with a weak D call TRBD2 (6 bases). V gave up 3 bases and J gave up 3 bases, with 8 bases separating them. Per germline, CDR1 SGHAT and CDR2 FQNNGV. There are 14 residues in the CDR3. The CDR3 DNA follows: TGTGCCAGCAGCTTGGAGGGGTACACCGGGGAGCTGTTTTTT. Residues: CASSLEGYTGELFF.

The chain couples TRBV27 to TRBJ2-7; the match to TRBD2 covers 10 bases. CDR1 and CDR2 from the germline V gene are MNHEY and SMNVEV (reference sequence). Trimming at V came to 5 bases and at J to 5 bases, leaving 6 bases not matched to a gene. CDR3 length equals 14 residues. The CDR3: CASSPILAGDEQYF. CDR3 nucleotides: TGTGCCAGCAGTCCCATTCTAGCGGGAGACGAGCAGTACTTC.